One sample yielded the 15 T cell receptor beta chains listed below, sequenced in a study of shared clonotypes between healthy human individuals. Naive CD8 cells comprised CD45RO-negative, CCR7-positively selected cells, excluding terminally differentiated effector memory CD45RA+ cells. Clones were sequenced by immunoSEQ multiplex PCR, and TCRdb holds only the in-frame ones, with some missing. The sample contains about 2 million clones, about 95% of which appear only once. Sequencing used naive CD8+ T cells sorted from blood. The origin of the receptors is a young man in good health.

The chain is built from TRBV2 and TRBJ2-1; 9 bases are shared with TRBD2. The length of the CDR3 is 15 residues. Germline CDR1 and CDR2: SNHLY and FYNNEI. After removal of 6 bases from V and 7 bases from J, the junction contained 10 bases not matched to a gene. CDR3 nucleotide sequence: TGTGCCAGCAGGAGCGGGGGGCTGATGGGGAATGAGCAGTTCTTC. Its translation: CASRSGGLMGNEQFF.

This clone has a single count. V gene TRBV28 combines with J gene TRBJ1-1; a weak D match, TRBD1 (5 bases). V was trimmed by 7 bases and J by 10 bases, leaving 16 bases between them. CDR3 size: 12 residues. The V gene's germline CDR1 is MDHEN and CDR2 SYDVKM. CDR3 bases: TGTGCCAGCACCTACGGGGGGACTCCAGCTTTCTTT. This translates into CASTYGGTPAFF. Drawing the rest from reference TRBV28 and TRBJ1-1, the complete variable domain is DVKVTQSSRYLVKRTGEKVFLECVQDMDHENMFWYRQDPGLGLRLIYFSYDVKMKEKGDIPEGYSVSREKKERFSLILESASTNQTSMYLCASTYGGTPAFFGQGTRLTVV.

The chain recombines TRBV7-8 with TRBJ2-7; the D is unclear. The CDR3 totals 15 residues. Trimming removed 2 bases from V and 3 bases from J, with 14 bases in between. The germline V gene has CDR1 SGHVS and CDR2 FQNEAQ. For the CDR3, the DNA is TGTGCCAGCAGCTTAAAAATAGGTTCAAGCTACGAGCAGTACTTC. Translation gives CASSLKIGSSYEQYF.

The CDR3 protein is CASSQVWTGNDQPQHF. CDR3 nucleotides: TGCGCCAGCAGCCAAGTCTGGACAGGGAATGATCAGCCCCAGCATTTT. The chain is built from TRBV4-1 and TRBJ1-5; 8 bases align to TRBD1. Unmatched junction bases numbered 7, after V lost 1 base and J lost 5 bases. The CDR3 extends over 16 amino acids. Germline values: CDR1 MGHRA, CDR2 YSYEKL.

V gene TRBV9 combines with J gene TRBJ2-5; 12 bases line up with TRBD2. Germline V gene sequence: CDR1 SGDLS, CDR2 YYNGEE. The J segment lost 1 base and the V segment lost 4 bases, leaving 5 bases of the junction unmatched. The CDR3 covers 16 residues. The CDR3, as DNA: TGTGCCAGCAGCCCGCCGGGACTAGCGGGCCAAGAGACCCAGTACTTC. Amino acid sequence: CASSPPGLAGQETQYF. Combining the CDR3 with reference TRBV9 and TRBJ2-5 gives the whole variable domain DSGVTQTPKHLITATGQRVTLRCSPRSGDLSVYWYQQSLDQGLQFLIQYYNGEERAKGNILERFSAQQFPDLHSELNLSSLELGDSALYFCASSPPGLAGQETQYFGPGTRLLVL.

This clone appeared a few times. This chain connects TRBV5-4 to TRBJ2-2; D gene ambiguous. This CDR3 is built from 15 residues. The V end lost 1 base, the J end lost 6 bases, and 13 bases lay between the germline ends. The germline V gene has CDR1 SGHNT and CDR2 YYREEE (reference sequence). The CDR3 is CASSLLLVVPGELFF. In DNA, the CDR3 is TGTGCCAGCAGCTTGCTGCTAGTTGTTCCCGGGGAGCTGTTTTTT.

The chain is built from TRBV5-3 and TRBJ2-5; 11 positions match TRBD1. TRBV5-3 qualifies as an ORF whose function is uncertain. The CDR3 totals 17 residues. V was clipped by 4 bases and J by 5 bases; unmatched bases: 13. The CDR3, as DNA: TGTGCCAGAAGCGACCCGCCGGACAGGGGGCCCTGGGAGACCCAGTACTTC. Its translation is CARSDPPDRGPWETQYF.

CDR3 protein: CASSHLDLGDNEQFF. The CDR3 DNA sequence: TGCGCCAGCAGCCATCTCGACTTGGGGGACAATGAGCAGTTCTTC. The genes are TRBV4-1 and TRBJ2-1; D may correspond to TRBD1 or TRBD2 (5 bases each). Trimming stripped 3 bases from V and 5 bases from J, with 14 bases between. The CDR3 sequence is 15 residues long. Germline V gene data show CDR1 as MGHRA and CDR2 as YSYEKL.

The rearrangement uses TRBV6-1 and TRBJ2-7; 12 bases align to TRBD1. This CDR3 contains 17 residues. The ends lost 4 bases at V and 0 bases at J; junction bases unmatched: 7. Germline V CDR1 and CDR2: MNHNS, SASEGT. CDR3 amino acids: CASSVGTGGRSSYEQYF. Written as DNA, the CDR3 is TGTGCCAGCAGTGTGGGGACAGGGGGCCGCAGCTCCTACGAGCAGTACTTC.

This clone was observed once. This chain joins TRBV5-6 and TRBJ2-7, with 9 bases aligning to TRBD1. The V segment lost 4 bases and the J segment 3 bases; nucleotides outside the gene matches: 8. Per the germline V gene, CDR1 is SGHDT and CDR2 is YYEEEE. This CDR3 is built from 15 residues. CDR3 DNA sequence: TGTGCCAGCAGCGGAATAGGGACAGGGAGCTACGAGCAGTACTTC. Protein product: CASSGIGTGSYEQYF.

This chain joins TRBV6-5 and TRBJ1-1, with 11 bases fitting TRBD1. The V gene end was trimmed by 5 bases and the J gene end by 4 bases; junction bases not matched to a gene: 3. Germline V CDR1 and CDR2: MNHEY, SVGAGI. The length of the CDR3 is 14 residues. CDR3 coding DNA: TGTGCCAGCAGTAAGGGACAGGGGGTCACTGAAGCTTTCTTT. The encoded protein is CASSKGQGVTEAFF.

The chain couples TRBV10-1 to TRBJ2-3, with 7 nucleotides matching TRBD2. V shed 0 bases and J 1 base; nucleotides not matched to a gene: 4. Germline loops: CDR1 WNHNN, CDR2 SYGVQD (reference sequence). The CDR3 is 16 residues long. CDR3 loop: CASSESVAGGTDTQYF. In DNA form, the CDR3 reads TGCGCCAGCAGTGAGTCAGTTGCGGGGGGCACAGATACGCAGTATTTT.

Points on this clone: Other nucleotide sequences in the sample specify the same CDR3. The CDR3: CSVAGNYGYTF. DNA for the CDR3: TGCAGCGTTGCGGGGAACTATGGCTACACCTTC. The rearrangement uses TRBV29-1 and TRBJ1-2; D is unclear. The V gene's germline CDR1 is SQVTM and CDR2 ANQGSEA. V was clipped by 4 bases and J by 2 bases, with 5 bases between them. CDR3 length: 11 residues.

The chain combines TRBV11-3 with TRBJ2-1; D might be TRBD2 (5 bases). Germline values: CDR1 SGHNT, CDR2 YENEEA. Between the trimmed V and J ends, which lost 5 bases and 4 bases, there was a span of 12 bases. This CDR3 spans 14 amino acids. CDR3 bases: TGTGCCAGCAGCCCCGGGGTCTCTTACAATGAGCAGTTCTTC. It yields the protein CASSPGVSYNEQFF.

This rearrangement joins TRBV4-2 to TRBJ1-2; D unresolved. V was pared by 2 bases and J by 0 bases, with 19 bases between. The CDR3 covers 18 residues. Looked up from germline, CDR1 is LGHNA and CDR2 is YNFKEQ. The CDR3 region has the DNA TGTGCCAGCAGCCAACCCATAGGCGCACCCTCTGCTAACTATGGCTACACCTTC. Its protein product is CASSQPIGAPSANYGYTF.